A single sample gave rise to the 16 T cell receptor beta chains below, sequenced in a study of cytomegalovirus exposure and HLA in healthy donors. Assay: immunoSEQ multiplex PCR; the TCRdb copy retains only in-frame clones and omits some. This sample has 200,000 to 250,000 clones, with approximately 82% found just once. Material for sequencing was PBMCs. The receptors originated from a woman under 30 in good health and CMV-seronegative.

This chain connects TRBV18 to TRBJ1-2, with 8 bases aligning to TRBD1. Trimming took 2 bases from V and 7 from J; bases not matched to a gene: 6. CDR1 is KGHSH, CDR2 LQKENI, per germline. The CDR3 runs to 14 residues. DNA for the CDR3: TGTGCCAGCTCACCAGGACAGGGAAAGGGTGGCTACACCTTC. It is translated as CASSPGQGKGGYTF.

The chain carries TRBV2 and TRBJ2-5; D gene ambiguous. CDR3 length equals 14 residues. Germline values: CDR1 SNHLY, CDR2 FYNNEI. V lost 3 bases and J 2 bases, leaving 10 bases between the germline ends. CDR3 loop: CASSDDTHQETQYF. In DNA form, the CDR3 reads TGTGCCAGCAGTGATGATACCCATCAAGAGACCCAGTACTTC.

CDR3 residues: CASSPDGISYEQYF. Here the CDR3 DNA reads TGTGCCAGTAGCCCGGACGGAATAAGCTACGAGCAGTACTTC. The chain combines TRBV19 with TRBJ2-7; D not resolved. The CDR3 is 14 amino acids. Germline CDR1 reads LNHDA; CDR2 reads SQIVND (reference sequence). The V end lost 6 bases, the J end lost 3 bases, and 15 bases lay between the germline ends.

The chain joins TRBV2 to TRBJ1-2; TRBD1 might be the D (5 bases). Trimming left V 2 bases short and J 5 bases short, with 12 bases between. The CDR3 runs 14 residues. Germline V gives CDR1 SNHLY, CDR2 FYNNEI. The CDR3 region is CASSETAQGYGYTF. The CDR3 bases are TGTGCCAGCAGTGAAACGGCCCAGGGTTATGGCTACACCTTC.

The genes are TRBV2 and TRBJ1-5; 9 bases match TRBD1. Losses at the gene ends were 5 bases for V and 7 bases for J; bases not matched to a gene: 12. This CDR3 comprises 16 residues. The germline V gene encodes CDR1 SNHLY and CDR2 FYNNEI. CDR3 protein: CASSPEWDRVEQPQHF. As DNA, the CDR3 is TGTGCCAGCAGTCCAGAATGGGACAGGGTTGAACAGCCCCAGCATTTT.

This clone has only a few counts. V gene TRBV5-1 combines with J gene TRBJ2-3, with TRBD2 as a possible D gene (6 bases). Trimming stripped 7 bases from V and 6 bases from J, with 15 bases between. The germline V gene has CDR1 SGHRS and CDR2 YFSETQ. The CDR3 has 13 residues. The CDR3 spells CASAGPWRDTQYF. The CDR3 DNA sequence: TGCGCCAGCGCGGGACCTTGGCGGGATACGCAGTATTTT. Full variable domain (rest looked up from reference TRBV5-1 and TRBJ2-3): KAGVTQTPRYLIKTRGQQVTLSCSPISGHRSVSWYQQTPGQGLQFLFEYFSETQRNKGNFPGRFSGRQFSNSRSEMNVSTLELGDSALYLCASAGPWRDTQYFGPGTRLTVL.

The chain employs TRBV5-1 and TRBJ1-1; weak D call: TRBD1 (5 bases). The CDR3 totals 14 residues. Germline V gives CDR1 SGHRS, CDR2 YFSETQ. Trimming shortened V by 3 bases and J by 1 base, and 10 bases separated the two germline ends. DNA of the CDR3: TGCGCCAGCAGCTGGGGCCAGGGGAACACTGAAGCTTTCTTT. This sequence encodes CASSWGQGNTEAFF.

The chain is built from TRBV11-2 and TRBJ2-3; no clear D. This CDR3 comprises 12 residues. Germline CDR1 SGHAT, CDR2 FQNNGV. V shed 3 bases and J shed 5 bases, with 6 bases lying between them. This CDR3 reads CASSFERDTQYF. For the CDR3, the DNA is TGTGCCAGCAGCTTCGAACGAGATACGCAGTATTTT.

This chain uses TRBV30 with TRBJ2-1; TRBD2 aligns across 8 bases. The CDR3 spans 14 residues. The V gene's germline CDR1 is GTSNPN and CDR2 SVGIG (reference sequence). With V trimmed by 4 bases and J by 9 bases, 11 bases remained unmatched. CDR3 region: CAWTGTRFSGEQFF. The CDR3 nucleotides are TGTGCCTGGACCGGGACTAGATTTTCTGGTGAGCAGTTCTTC.

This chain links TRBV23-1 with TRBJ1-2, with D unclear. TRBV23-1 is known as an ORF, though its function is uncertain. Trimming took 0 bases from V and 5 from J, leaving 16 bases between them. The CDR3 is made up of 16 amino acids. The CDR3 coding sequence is TGCGCCAGCAGTCAATCGTTTCCAGGAAGGTGGTATGGCTACACCTTC. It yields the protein CASSQSFPGRWYGYTF.

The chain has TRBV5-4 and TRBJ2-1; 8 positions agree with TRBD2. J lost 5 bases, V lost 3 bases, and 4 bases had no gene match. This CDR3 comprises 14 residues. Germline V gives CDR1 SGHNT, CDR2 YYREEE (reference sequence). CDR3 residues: CASSSGLANNEQFF. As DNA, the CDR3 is TGTGCCAGCAGCTCTGGACTAGCTAACAATGAGCAGTTCTTC.

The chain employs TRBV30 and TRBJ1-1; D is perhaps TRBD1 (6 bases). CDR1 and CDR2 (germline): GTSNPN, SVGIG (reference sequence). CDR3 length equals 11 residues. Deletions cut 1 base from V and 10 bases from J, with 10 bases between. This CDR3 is CAWSGGQTAFF. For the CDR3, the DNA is TGTGCCTGGAGTGGAGGACAGACAGCTTTCTTT.

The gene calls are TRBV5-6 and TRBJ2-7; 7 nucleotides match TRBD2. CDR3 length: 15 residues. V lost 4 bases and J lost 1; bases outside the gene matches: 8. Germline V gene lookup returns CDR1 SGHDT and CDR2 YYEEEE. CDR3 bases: TGTGCCAGCAGCCAGACGGGGGAGGGGTCCTACGAGCAGTACTTC. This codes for CASSQTGEGSYEQYF.

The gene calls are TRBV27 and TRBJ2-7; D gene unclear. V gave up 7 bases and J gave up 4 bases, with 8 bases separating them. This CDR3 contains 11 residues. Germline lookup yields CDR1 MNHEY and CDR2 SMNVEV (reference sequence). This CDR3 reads CASKSPYEQYF. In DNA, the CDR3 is TGTGCCAGCAAAAGTCCGTACGAGCAGTACTTC.

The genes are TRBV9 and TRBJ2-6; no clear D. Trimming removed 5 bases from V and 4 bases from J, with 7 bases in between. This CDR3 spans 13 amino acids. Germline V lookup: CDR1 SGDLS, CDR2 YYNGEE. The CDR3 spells CASRTLGANVLTF. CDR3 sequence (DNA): TGTGCCAGCAGGACTTTAGGGGCCAACGTCCTGACTTTC.

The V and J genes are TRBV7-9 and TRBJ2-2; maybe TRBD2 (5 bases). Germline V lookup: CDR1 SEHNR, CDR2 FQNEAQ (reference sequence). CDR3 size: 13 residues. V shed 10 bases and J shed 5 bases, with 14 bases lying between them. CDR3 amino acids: CATRGEGTGELFF. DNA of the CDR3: TGTGCCACCCGGGGAGAAGGAACCGGGGAGCTGTTTTTT.